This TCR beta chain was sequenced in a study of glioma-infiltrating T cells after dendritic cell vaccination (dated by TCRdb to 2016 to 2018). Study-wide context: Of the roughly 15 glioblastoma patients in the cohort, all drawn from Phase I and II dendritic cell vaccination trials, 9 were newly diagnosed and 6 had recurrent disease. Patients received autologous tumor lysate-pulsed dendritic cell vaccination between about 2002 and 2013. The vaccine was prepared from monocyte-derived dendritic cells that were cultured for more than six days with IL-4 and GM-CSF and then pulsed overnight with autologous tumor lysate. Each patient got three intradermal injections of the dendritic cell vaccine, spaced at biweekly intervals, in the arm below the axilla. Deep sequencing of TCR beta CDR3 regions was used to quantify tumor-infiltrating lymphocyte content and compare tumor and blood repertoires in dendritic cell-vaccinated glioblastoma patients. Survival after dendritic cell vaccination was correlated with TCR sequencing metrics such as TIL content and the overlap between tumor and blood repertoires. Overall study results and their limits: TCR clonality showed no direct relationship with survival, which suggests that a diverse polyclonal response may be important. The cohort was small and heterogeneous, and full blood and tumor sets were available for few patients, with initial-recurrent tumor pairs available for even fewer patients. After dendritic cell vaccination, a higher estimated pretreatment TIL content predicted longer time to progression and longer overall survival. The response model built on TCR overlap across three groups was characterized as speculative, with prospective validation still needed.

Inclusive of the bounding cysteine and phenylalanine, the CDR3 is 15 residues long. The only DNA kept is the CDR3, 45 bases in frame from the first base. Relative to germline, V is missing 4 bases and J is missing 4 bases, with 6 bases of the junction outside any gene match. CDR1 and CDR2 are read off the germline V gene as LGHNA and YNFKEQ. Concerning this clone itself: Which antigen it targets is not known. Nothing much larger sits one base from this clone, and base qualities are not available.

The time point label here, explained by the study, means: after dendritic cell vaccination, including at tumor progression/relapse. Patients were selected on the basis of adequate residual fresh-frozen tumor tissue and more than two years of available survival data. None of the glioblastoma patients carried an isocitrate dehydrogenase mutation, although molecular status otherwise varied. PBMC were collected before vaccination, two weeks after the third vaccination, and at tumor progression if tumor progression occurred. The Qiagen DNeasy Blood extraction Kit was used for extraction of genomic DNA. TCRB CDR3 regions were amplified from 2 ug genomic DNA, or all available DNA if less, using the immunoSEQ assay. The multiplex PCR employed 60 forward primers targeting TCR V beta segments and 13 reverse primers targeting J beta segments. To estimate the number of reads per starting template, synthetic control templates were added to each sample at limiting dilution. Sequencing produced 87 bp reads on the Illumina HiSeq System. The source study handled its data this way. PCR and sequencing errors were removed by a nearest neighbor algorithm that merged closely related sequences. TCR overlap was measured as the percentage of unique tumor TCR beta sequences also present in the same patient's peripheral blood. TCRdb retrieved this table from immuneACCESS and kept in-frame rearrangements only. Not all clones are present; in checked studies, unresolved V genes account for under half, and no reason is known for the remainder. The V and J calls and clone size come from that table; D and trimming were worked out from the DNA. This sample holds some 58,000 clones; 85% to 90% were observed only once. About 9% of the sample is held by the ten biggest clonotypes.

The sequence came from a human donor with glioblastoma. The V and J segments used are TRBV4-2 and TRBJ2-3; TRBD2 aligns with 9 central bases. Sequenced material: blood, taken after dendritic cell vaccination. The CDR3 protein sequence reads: CASSPAGGPADTQYF. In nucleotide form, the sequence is TGTGCCAGCAGCCCCGCGGGGGGGCCGGCAGATACGCAGTATTTT.